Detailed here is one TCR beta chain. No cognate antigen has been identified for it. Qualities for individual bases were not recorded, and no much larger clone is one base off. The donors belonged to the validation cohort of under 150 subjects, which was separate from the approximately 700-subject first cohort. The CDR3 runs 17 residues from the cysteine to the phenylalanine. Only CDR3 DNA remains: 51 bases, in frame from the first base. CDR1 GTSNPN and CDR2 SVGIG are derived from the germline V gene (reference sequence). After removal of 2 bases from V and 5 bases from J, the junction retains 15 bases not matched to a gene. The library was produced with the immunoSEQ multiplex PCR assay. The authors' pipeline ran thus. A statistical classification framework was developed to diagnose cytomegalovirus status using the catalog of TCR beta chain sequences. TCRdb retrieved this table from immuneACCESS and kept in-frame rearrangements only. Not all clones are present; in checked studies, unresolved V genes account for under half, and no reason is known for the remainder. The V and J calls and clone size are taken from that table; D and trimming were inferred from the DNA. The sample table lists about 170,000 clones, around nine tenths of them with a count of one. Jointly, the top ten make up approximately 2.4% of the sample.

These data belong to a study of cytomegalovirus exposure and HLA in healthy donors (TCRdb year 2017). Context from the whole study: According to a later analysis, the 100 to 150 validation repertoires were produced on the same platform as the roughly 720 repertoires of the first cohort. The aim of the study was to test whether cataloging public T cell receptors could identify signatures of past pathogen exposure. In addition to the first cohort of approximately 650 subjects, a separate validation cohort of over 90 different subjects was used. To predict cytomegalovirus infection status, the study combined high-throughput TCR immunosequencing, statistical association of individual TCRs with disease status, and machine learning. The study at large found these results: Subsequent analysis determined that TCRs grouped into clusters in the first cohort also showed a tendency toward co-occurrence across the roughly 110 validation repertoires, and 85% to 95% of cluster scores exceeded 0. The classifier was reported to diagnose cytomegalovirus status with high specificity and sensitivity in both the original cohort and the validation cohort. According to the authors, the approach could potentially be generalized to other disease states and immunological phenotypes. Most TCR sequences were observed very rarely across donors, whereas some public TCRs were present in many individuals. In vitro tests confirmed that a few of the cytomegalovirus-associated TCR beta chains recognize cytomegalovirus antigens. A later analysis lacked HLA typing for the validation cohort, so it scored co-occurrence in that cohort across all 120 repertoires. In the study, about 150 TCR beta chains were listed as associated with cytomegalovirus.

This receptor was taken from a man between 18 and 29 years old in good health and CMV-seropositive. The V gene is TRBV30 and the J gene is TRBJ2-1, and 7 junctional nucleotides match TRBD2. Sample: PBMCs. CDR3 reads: CAWSLPRVAGADNEQFF. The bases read TGTGCCTGGAGTCTCCCCCGTGTAGCGGGTGCCGACAATGAGCAGTTCTTC.